This entry lists 8 T cell receptor beta chains sequenced from one sample in a study of cytomegalovirus exposure and HLA in healthy donors (TCRdb year 2017). Receptor libraries were prepared by the immunoSEQ multiplex PCR assay. For the multiplex PCR, a mixture combining 60 forward primers for TCR Vbeta segments and 13 reverse primers for TCR Jbeta segments was used. TCRdb re-hosts the immuneACCESS table, in-frame sequences only. Its copies lack some clones; in the studies checked, an unresolved V gene accounts for under half of them, and the cause for the rest is not known. The sample includes 81,000 or so clones, with more than 55% observed a single time. Clones ranked in the top ten supply around 5.5% of the sample. Sequenced material: PBMCs. Source of these receptors: a woman younger than 45 in good health and CMV-seropositive.

The chain combines TRBV28 with TRBJ1-1; a possible D gene is TRBD1 (5 bases). The V end was cut by 1 base, the J end by 6 bases, with 9 bases between. Germline assignment: CDR1 MDHEN and CDR2 SYDVKM. The CDR3 extends over 13 amino acids. CDR3 protein: CASSLSGKAEAFF. CDR3 nucleotides: TGTGCCAGCAGTTTATCAGGGAAGGCTGAAGCTTTCTTT.

The rearrangement uses TRBV28 and TRBJ1-1; D ambiguous. The CDR3 is 12 residues long. CDR1 MDHEN and CDR2 SYDVKM come from the germline V gene. Trimming pared 5 bases from V and 6 bases from J, leaving 10 bases between. The CDR3 protein is CASSLRDPEAFF. CDR3 nucleotide sequence: TGTGCCAGCAGTCTAAGAGATCCTGAAGCTTTCTTT. The full variable domain, completed using reference TRBV28 and TRBJ1-1, is DVKVTQSSRYLVKRTGEKVFLECVQDMDHENMFWYRQDPGLGLRLIYFSYDVKMKEKGDIPEGYSVSREKKERFSLILESASTNQTSMYLCASSLRDPEAFFGQGTRLTVV.

This clone was detected a few times. The chain couples TRBV28 to TRBJ1-6; the D is unclear. Germline V CDR1 and CDR2: MDHEN, SYDVKM. Trimming pared 2 bases from V and 9 bases from J, leaving 5 bases between. This CDR3 spans 12 amino acids. The CDR3, as DNA: TGTGCCAGCAGTTTACCTACTTCACCCCTCCACTTT. It translates to CASSLPTSPLHF.

The chain links TRBV19 to TRBJ2-5, with TRBD2 identical over 9 bases. V lost 1 base, J lost 3 bases, and 9 bases stayed unmatched. Germline CDR1 reads LNHDA; CDR2 reads SQIVND (reference sequence). The CDR3 has 17 amino acids. CDR3 sequence (DNA): TGTGCCAGTAGTATAGGAAGGGCTAGCGGGACGAAAGAGACCCAGTACTTC. The encoded protein is CASSIGRASGTKETQYF.

In this sample, this clone turned up a few times. The V call is TRBV15, the J call TRBJ1-1, with D possibly TRBD1 on 5 matching bases. V shed 1 base and J shed 6 bases, with 15 bases lying between them. The CDR3 covers 15 residues. Germline loops: CDR1 LNHNV, CDR2 YYDKDF (reference sequence). CDR3 sequence (DNA): TGTGCCACCAGCAGAGGGGGGGTCGGTGATGCTGAAGCTTTCTTT. This codes for CATSRGGVGDAEAFF. Full variable domain (rest looked up from reference TRBV15 and TRBJ1-1): DAMVIQNPRYQVTQFGKPVTLSCSQTLNHNVMYWYQQKSSQAPKLLFHYYDKDFNNEADTPDNFQSRRPNTSFCFLDIRSPGLGDTAMYLCATSRGGVGDAEAFFGQGTRLTVV.

This clone was recorded only once. The gene calls are TRBV4-1 and TRBJ1-1; D may be TRBD1 (5 bases). V lost 4 bases to trimming and J lost 0 bases, with 18 bases between them. The CDR3 sequence is 17 residues long. Germline V gene data show CDR1 as MGHRA and CDR2 as YSYEKL. DNA of the CDR3: TGCGCCAGCAGCCCCCCCCCGACAGACACAATGAACACTGAAGCTTTCTTT. Its protein product is CASSPPPTDTMNTEAFF.

V is TRBV5-6 and J is TRBJ2-3, with TRBD2 matching 13 bases. The germline gives CDR1 SGHDT, CDR2 YYEEEE. The V gene end was trimmed by 5 bases and the J gene end by 2 bases; junction bases not matched to a gene: 2. This CDR3 spans 15 amino acids. The CDR3 spells CASRGLAGNTDTQYF. The DNA for the CDR3 is TGTGCCAGCAGGGGACTAGCGGGGAACACAGATACGCAGTATTTT. The full variable domain, its missing parts supplied by reference TRBV5-6 and TRBJ2-3, is DAGVTQSPTHLIKTRGQQVTLRCSPKSGHDTVSWYQQALGQGPQFIFQYYEEEERQRGNFPDRFSGHQFPNYSSELNVNALLLGDSALYLCASRGLAGNTDTQYFGPGTRLTVL.

Regarding this clone: Within the sample, other DNA sequences also encode this same CDR3. The rearrangement links TRBV7-9 to TRBJ1-5; unclear D gene. The CDR3 runs to 15 residues. The germline CDR1 and CDR2 sequences are SEHNR and FQNEAQ (reference sequence). Trimming shortened V by 5 bases and J by 2 bases, and 13 bases separated the two germline ends. As DNA, the CDR3 is TGTGCCAGCAGCCAAGGTACGGCGGGCAATCAGCCCCAGCATTTT. This codes for CASSQGTAGNQPQHF.